The rows below give T cell receptor beta chains drawn from one sample of a study of regulatory T cells in long-lasting Graves disease. MiXCR, run by TCRdb on the multiplex PCR reads, gives a single entry per CDR3 protein. The sample includes hundreds of thousands of distinct CDR3 sequences, less than 20% of them seen just once. These same data were also listed under a study on T cells in Graves' hyperthyroidism and ophthalmopathy.

Sequences were derived from peripheral blood mononuclear cells (PBMCs), sampled at new diagnosis, from a patient treated with antithyroid drugs. The receptor set was obtained from a woman in her 30s with Graves disease. The CDR3 runs from the conserved cysteine through the conserved F or W. The order of the fields is J gene, D gene, V gene, CDR3 length, clone size, CDR3 protein, CDR3 DNA. D genes are given only for firm matches. Some rows mark clone size as missing; the rest say once, few, many or name a class of expanded clone.

TRBJ2-7 TRBD1 TRBV11-1 14 - CASSFGTGLSEQYF TGTGCCAGCAGCTTCGGGACAGGGCTTTCCGAGCAGTACTTC
TRBJ2-1 TRBD2 TRBV5-1 17 - CASSLDIRLALAGEQFF TGCGCCAGCAGCTTGGATATACGGCTAGCTCTAGCGGGTGAGCAGTTCTTC
TRBJ2-1 TRBD2 TRBV13 17 - CASSLAPLAGAQNEQFF TGTGCCAGCAGCTTAGCCCCTCTAGCGGGGGCTCAGAATGAGCAGTTCTTC
TRBJ1-1 TRBD1 TRBV27 15 many CASRRPGTGGTEAFF TGTGCCAGCAGACGCCCCGGGACAGGTGGCACTGAAGCTTTCTTT
TRBJ2-2 - TRBV30 14 few CAWSVSGYTGELFF TGTGCCTGGAGTGTCTCGGGATACACCGGGGAGCTGTTTTTT
TRBJ1-5 TRBD1 TRBV10-3 14 many CAIGQGVGNQPQHF TGTGCCATCGGACAGGGCGTAGGGAATCAGCCCCAGCATTTT
TRBJ1-4 - TRBV7-2 15 many CASSLVFGANEKLFF TGTGCCAGCAGCTTAGTGTTTGGGGCTAATGAAAAACTGTTTTTT
TRBJ2-2 - TRBV3-1 13 - CASGGTATGELFF TGTGCCAGCGGTGGGACCGCTACCGGGGAGCTGTTTTTT
TRBJ1-2 - TRBV18 15 few CASSPKRDGTYGYTF TGTGCCAGCTCACCTAAACGGGACGGAACCTATGGCTACACCTTC
TRBJ2-1 - TRBV28 16 - CASSRNRPSSYIEQFF TGTGCCAGCAGCCGCAACAGACCCAGCTCCTACATTGAGCAGTTCTTC
TRBJ1-1 - TRBV3-1 14 few CASSQGSFSTEAFF TGTGCCAGCAGCCAAGGGTCTTTCAGCACTGAAGCTTTCTTT
TRBJ2-5 TRBD1 TRBV6-5 14 many CASSYRTGRETQYF TGTGCCAGCAGTTACAGGACAGGCAGGGAGACCCAGTACTTC
TRBJ2-2 - TRBV20-1 14 many CSARTGHPTGELFF TGCAGTGCTAGAACGGGACACCCTACCGGGGAGCTGTTTTTT
TRBJ2-1 - TRBV19 15 few CASSIARRRGDEQFF TGTGCCAGTAGTATAGCACGGCGAAGGGGGGATGAGCAGTTCTTC
TRBJ2-3 - TRBV4-1 18 - CASSQEVGLRGSTDTQYF TGCGCCAGCAGCCAAGAAGTTGGACTTCGAGGGTCCACAGATACGCAGTATTTT
TRBJ2-1 - TRBV6-1 10 - CASSEGDEFF TGTGCCAGCAGTGAAGGGGACGAGTTCTTC
TRBJ2-7 TRBD2 TRBV20-1 16 many CSARDLLAGGPYEQYF TGCAGTGCTAGAGATTTGCTAGCGGGAGGGCCCTACGAGCAGTACTTC
TRBJ1-5 - TRBV19 14 - CASNIWTGNQPQHF TGTGCCAGTAATATCTGGACCGGGAATCAGCCCCAGCATTTT
TRBJ2-7 - TRBV28 13 many CASSSLTGYEQYF TGTGCCAGCAGTTCCTTAACAGGGTACGAGCAGTACTTC
TRBJ1-1 - TRBV29-1 18 few CSVEGGLVVAQGNTEAFF TGCAGCGTTGAAGGAGGACTAGTCGTAGCCCAGGGGAACACTGAAGCTTTCTTT
TRBJ1-5 - TRBV2 12 many CASKRLNRPQHF TGTGCCAGCAAACGGTTAAACCGGCCCCAGCATTTT
TRBJ2-7 TRBD2 TRBV20-1 14 few CSASGSGGLYEQYF TGCAGTGCTAGCGGTAGCGGGGGCCTCTACGAGCAGTACTTC
TRBJ1-5 - TRBV28 14 many CASSLLTPNQPQHF TGTGCCAGCAGTTTATTGACACCAAATCAGCCCCAGCATTTT
TRBJ2-1 - TRBV24-1 15 many CATSDSASAWNEQFF TGTGCCACCAGTGATTCGGCTAGCGCATGGAATGAGCAGTTCTTC
TRBJ1-5 - TRBV5-1 13 few CAGSLEFLQPQHF TGCGCCGGCAGCTTGGAGTTCCTTCAGCCCCAGCATTTT
TRBJ2-5 TRBD2 TRBV19 15 - CASSPPVAGGETQYF TGTGCCAGTAGTCCCCCAGTAGCGGGAGGCGAGACCCAGTACTTC
TRBJ1-6 - TRBV6-2/TRBV6-3 14 few CASSYVGANSPLHF TGTGCCAGCAGTTACGTTGGAGCCAATTCACCCCTCCACTTT